What follows are 10 T cell receptor beta chains derived from one specimen sequenced in a study of blood T cell repertoires in COVID-19. Here immunoSEQ multiplex PCR was the method, and the copy in TCRdb shows in-frame clones only, minus some. The sample has a few hundred thousand clones, over 75% seen once; the top ten hold 7.2%. Sample: peripheral blood. Receptor source: a human donor in a cohort sampled during active COVID-19.

V is TRBV19 and J is TRBJ2-2, with D possibly matching TRBD2 (5 bases). Trimming pared 10 bases from V and 3 bases from J, leaving 15 bases between. The CDR3 is made up of 14 amino acids. CDR1 and CDR2 from the germline V gene are LNHDA and SQIVND (reference sequence). CDR3 amino acids: CATMNEADTGELFF. CDR3 coding DNA: TGTGCCACTATGAACGAAGCGGACACCGGGGAGCTGTTTTTT.

The gene calls are TRBV7-8 and TRBJ1-3, with 9 bases that match TRBD1. CDR1 is SGHVS, CDR2 FQNEAQ, per germline. Germline trimming cut 4 bases from V and 0 bases from J; bases unmatched to any gene: 7. The CDR3 sequence is 17 residues long. CDR3 region: CASSYGGTGNSGNTIYF. The CDR3 DNA reads as TGTGCCAGCAGCTACGGGGGGACAGGGAACTCTGGAAACACCATATATTTT.

This rearrangement joins TRBV7-2 to TRBJ1-2; 7 positions agree with TRBD1. V shed 11 bases, J shed 1 base, and the junction held 16 bases outside the gene matches. CDR1 and CDR2 from the germline V gene are SGHTA and FQGNSA. CDR3 size: 16 residues. The CDR3 here is CAPPPAGRGDNYGYTF. As DNA, the CDR3 is TGTGCCCCTCCCCCCGCAGGCAGGGGGGATAACTATGGCTACACCTTC. Filled out from reference TRBV7-2 and TRBJ1-2, the complete variable domain reads GAGVSQSPSNKVTEKGKDVELRCDPISGHTALYWYRQSLGQGLEFLIYFQGNSAPDKSGLPSDRFSAERTGGSVSTLTIQRTQQEDSAVYLCAPPPAGRGDNYGYTFGSGTRLTVV.

The rearrangement uses TRBV2 and TRBJ1-5; D is unresolved. Deletions cut 1 base from V and 1 base from J, with 5 bases between. The CDR3 loop spans 14 amino acids. The germline V gene encodes CDR1 SNHLY and CDR2 FYNNEI. The chain's CDR3 is CASSEVLSNQPQHF. CDR3 nucleotides: TGTGCCAGCAGTGAAGTCTTAAGCAATCAGCCCCAGCATTTT.

The chain is built from TRBV6-5 and TRBJ1-3; D is ambiguous. V shed 5 bases and J shed 4 bases, with 9 bases lying between them. The CDR3 has 13 amino acids. Germline V CDR1 and CDR2: MNHEY, SVGAGI. CDR3 nucleotide sequence: TGTGCCAGCAGTCAGGTTTCGGGAAACACCATATATTTT. This codes for CASSQVSGNTIYF.

V and J are TRBV3-1 (or the pseudogene TRBV3-2) and TRBJ2-2; 11 bases map to TRBD1. Unmatched junction bases numbered 8, after V lost 5 bases and J lost 6 bases. The CDR3 loop spans 16 amino acids. Germline assignment: CDR1 LGHDT and CDR2 YNNKEL (reference sequence). The CDR3 loop is CASSSRDRGKAGELFF. For the CDR3, the DNA is TGTGCCAGCAGCTCGAGGGACAGGGGGAAGGCCGGGGAGCTGTTTTTT.

V and J are TRBV6-5 and TRBJ2-7; D is ambiguous. CDR3 length equals 13 residues. V gave up 0 bases and J gave up 4 bases, with 7 bases separating them. Germline V gives CDR1 MNHEY, CDR2 SVGAGI. The CDR3 reads CASSYSNRYEQYF. In DNA form, the CDR3 reads TGTGCCAGCAGTTACTCGAATCGGTACGAGCAGTACTTC.

The rearrangement uses TRBV25-1 and TRBJ1-2; perhaps TRBD1 as D (5 bases). Germline V gene lookup returns CDR1 MGHDK and CDR2 SYGVNS. The CDR3 covers 11 residues. The V and J ends lost 5 bases and 10 bases respectively, with 11 bases between them. CDR3 in amino acids: CASSYTGDYTF. In DNA form, the CDR3 reads TGTGCCAGCAGTTATACAGGCGACTACACCTTC.

The chain links TRBV6-5 to TRBJ1-6, with 8 positions matching TRBD1. Germline lookup yields CDR1 MNHEY and CDR2 SVGAGI. After removal of 6 bases from V and 4 bases from J, the junction contained 5 bases not matched to a gene. The CDR3 is 15 amino acids. DNA for the CDR3: TGTGCCAGCAGCAGCGACAGGGGATATAATTCACCCCTCCACTTT. This translates into CASSSDRGYNSPLHF.

The V call is TRBV7-2, the J call TRBJ1-1, with unresolved D. Trimming took 5 bases from V and 6 from J, leaving 13 bases between them. This CDR3 comprises 13 residues. The V gene's germline CDR1 is SGHTA and CDR2 FQGNSA. Written as DNA, the CDR3 is TGTGCCAGCAGCCTATTGTTAAGAGCTGAAGCTTTCTTT. Encoded protein: CASSLLLRAEAFF.